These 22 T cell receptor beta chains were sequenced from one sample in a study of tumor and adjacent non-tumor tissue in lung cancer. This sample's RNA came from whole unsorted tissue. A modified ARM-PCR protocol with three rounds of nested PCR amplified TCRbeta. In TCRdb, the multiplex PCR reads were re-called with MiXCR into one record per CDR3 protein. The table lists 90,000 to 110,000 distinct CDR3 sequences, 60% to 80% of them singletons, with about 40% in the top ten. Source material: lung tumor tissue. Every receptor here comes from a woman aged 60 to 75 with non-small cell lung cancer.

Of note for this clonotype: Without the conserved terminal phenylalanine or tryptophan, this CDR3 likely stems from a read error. Here the CDR3 DNA reads TGCGCCAGCAGCCAAGATATTGTTGTGTCTAGCTGGGTAACGAACGGCCACGAGCAGTACTTA. Translated, it gives CASSQDIVVSSWVTNGHEQYL. The chain recombines TRBV4-3 with TRBJ2-7, with D perhaps TRBD2 (5 bases). CDR3 length equals 21 residues. V was trimmed by 0 bases and J by 5 bases, leaving 32 bases between them. Germline-derived CDR1 and CDR2 are LGHNA and YSLEER.

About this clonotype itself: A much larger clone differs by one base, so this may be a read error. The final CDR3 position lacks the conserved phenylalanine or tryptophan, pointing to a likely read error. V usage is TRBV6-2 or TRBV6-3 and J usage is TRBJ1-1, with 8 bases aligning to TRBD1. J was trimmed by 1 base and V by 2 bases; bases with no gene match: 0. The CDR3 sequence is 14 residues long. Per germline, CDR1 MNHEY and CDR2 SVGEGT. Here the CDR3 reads CASSYGQGNTEAFI. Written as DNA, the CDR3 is TGTGCCAGCAGTTACGGACAGGGGAACACTGAAGCTTTCATT.

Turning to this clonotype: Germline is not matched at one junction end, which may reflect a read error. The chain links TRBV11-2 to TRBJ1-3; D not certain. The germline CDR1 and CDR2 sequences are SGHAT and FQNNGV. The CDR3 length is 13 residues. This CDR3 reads CVSTGRRGNTIYF. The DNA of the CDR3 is TGTGTCAGCACCGGACGGAGGGGAAACACCATATATTTT.

The CDR3 DNA reads as TGTGCCAGCAGAAAAGGGCTCGAGCAGTTCTTC. This encodes CASRKGLEQFF. The chain joins TRBV2 to TRBJ2-1; D call uncertain. V was shortened by 6 bases and J by 10 bases, with 10 bases between the two germline ends. Germline lookup yields CDR1 SNHLY and CDR2 FYNNEI. The CDR3 covers 11 residues.

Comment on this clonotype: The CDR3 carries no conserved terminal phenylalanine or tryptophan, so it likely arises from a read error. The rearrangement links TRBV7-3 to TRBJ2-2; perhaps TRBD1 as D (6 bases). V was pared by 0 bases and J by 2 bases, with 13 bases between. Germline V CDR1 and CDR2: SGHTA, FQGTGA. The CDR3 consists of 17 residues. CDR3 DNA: TGTGCCAGCAGCTTAACAGTGTTAGGGGGAAACACCGGGGAGCTGTTTGTT. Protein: CASSLTVLGGNTGELFV.

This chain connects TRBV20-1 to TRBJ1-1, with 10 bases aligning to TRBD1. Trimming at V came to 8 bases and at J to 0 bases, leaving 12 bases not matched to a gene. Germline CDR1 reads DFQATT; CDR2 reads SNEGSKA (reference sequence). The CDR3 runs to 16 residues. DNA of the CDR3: TGCAGTACTACACGACAGGGGGCTCCGATGAACACTGAAGCTTTCTTT. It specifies CSTTRQGAPMNTEAFF.

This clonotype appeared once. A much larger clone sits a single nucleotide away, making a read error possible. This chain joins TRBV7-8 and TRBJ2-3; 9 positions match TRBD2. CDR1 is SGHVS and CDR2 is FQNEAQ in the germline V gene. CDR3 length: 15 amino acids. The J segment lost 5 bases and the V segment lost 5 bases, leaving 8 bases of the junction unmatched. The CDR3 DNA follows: TGTGCCAGCAGCGTGGGACTAGCCGTTTTAGATACGCAGTATTTT. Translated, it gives CASSVGLAVLDTQYF.

The CDR3 nucleotides are TGTGCCAGCAGTTTCTCCGGGGCGACCAAAAACATTCAGTACTTC. Residues: CASSFSGATKNIQYF. This rearrangement joins TRBV28 to TRBJ2-4; D is tentatively TRBD1 or TRBD2 (5 bases each). Trimming took 3 bases from V and 2 from J, leaving 11 bases between them. CDR1 is MDHEN and CDR2 is SYDVKM in the germline V gene. The CDR3 runs 15 residues.

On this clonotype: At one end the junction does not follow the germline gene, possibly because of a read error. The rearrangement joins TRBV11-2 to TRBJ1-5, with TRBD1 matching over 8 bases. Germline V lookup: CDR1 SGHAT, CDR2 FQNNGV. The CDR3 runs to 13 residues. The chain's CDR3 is CVISRDRGQSQHF. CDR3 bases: TGTGTCATCTCCCGTGACAGGGGTCAGTCCCAGCATTTT.

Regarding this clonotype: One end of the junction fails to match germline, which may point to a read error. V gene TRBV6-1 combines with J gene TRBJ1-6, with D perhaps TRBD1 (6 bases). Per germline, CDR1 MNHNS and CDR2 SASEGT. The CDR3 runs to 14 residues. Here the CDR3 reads CTSSRTVDNSPLHF. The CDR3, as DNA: TGTACCAGCAGTAGGACAGTTGATAATTCACCCCTCCACTTT.

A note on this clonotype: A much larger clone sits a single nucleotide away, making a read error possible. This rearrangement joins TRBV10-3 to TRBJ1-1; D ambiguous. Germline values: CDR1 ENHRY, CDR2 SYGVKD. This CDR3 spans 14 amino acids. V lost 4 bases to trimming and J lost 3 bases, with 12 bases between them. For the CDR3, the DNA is TGTGCCATCAGTGCTAGGGCATGGGACACTGAAGCTTTCTTT. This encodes CAISARAWDTEAFF.

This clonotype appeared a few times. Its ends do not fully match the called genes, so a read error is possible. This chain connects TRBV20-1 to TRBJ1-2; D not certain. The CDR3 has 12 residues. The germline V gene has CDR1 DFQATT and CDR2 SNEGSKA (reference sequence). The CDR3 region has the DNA TGCAGTGCTACTCCCACCTATTATGACTACACCTTC. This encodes CSATPTYYDYTF.

The CDR3 DNA follows: TGTGCCAGCAGCCGGGACAGGGTCATCGGGGAGCTGTTTTTT. Its protein product is CASSRDRVIGELFF. The rearrangement joins TRBV11-3 to TRBJ2-2, with 9 bases that match TRBD1. Germline loops: CDR1 SGHNT, CDR2 YENEEA. The CDR3 contains 14 residues. The V segment lost 5 bases and the J segment 7 bases; nucleotides outside the gene matches: 5. Full variable domain (outside the CDR3, taken from reference TRBV11-3 and TRBJ2-2): EAGVVQSPRYKIIEKKQPVAFWCNPISGHNTLYWYLQNLGQGPELLIRYENEEAVDDSQLPKDRFSAERLKGVDSTLKIQPAELGDSAVYLCASSRDRVIGELFFGEGSRLTVL.

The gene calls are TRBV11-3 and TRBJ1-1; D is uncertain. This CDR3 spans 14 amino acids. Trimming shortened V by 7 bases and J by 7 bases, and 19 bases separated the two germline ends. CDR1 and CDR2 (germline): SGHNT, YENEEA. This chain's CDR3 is CASKLEASIIEAFF. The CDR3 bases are TGTGCCAGCAAGCTGGAGGCCTCGATCATTGAAGCTTTCTTT.

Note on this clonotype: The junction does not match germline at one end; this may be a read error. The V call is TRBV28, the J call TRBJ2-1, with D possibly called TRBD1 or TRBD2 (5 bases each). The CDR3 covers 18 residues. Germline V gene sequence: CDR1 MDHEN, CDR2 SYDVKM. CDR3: CASSTIKQAGGIYNEQLF. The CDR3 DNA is TGTGCCAGCAGTACCATAAAACAGGCGGGTGGGATCTACAATGAGCAGTTATTC.

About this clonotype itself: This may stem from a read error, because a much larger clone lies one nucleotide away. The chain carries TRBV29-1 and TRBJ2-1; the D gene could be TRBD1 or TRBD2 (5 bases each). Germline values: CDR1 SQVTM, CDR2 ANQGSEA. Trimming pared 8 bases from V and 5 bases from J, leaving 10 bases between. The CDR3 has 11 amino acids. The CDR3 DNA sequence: TGCAGCATTGTGGGGGACAATGAGCAGTTCTTC. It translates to CSIVGDNEQFF.

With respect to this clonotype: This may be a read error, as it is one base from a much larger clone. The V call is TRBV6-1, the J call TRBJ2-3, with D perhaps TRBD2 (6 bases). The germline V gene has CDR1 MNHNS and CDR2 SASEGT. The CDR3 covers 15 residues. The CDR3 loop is CARSDEVGGADTQYF. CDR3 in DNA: TGTGCCAGGAGTGATGAGGTGGGGGGAGCAGATACGCAGTATTTT.

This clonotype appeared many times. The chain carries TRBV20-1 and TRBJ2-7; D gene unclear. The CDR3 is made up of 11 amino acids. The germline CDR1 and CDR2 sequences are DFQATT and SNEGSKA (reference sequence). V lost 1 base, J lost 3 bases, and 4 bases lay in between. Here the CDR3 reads CSARGIYEQYF. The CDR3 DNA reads TGCAGTGCTAGAGGTATCTACGAGCAGTACTTC.

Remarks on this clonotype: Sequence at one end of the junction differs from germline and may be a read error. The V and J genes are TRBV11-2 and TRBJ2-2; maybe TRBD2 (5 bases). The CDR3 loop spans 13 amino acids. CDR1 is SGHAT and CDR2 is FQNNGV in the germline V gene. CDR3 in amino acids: CANSLLNTGERFF. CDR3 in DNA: TGTGCCAACAGCTTGCTGAACACCGGGGAGCGGTTTTTT.

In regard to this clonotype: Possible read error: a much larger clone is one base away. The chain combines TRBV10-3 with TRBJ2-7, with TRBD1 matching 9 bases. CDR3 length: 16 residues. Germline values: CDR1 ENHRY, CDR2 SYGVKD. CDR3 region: CAISARTGESTYEQHF. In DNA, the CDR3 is TGTGCCATCAGTGCGCGGACAGGGGAAAGCACCTACGAGCAGCACTTC.

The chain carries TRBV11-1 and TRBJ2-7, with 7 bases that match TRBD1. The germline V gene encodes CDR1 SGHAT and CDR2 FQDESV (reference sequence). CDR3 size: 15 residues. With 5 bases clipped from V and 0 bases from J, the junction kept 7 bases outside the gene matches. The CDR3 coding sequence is TGTGCCAGCAGCCGGGACAGAGTGCACTCCTACGAGCAGTACTTC. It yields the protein CASSRDRVHSYEQYF.

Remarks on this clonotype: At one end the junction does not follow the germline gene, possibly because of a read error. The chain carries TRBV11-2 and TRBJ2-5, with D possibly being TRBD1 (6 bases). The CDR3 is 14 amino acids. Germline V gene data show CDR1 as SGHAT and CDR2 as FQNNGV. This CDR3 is CASNPQGGLETQYF. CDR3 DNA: TGTGCCAGCAATCCACAGGGCGGTCTAGAGACCCAGTATTTC. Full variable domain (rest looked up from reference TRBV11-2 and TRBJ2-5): EAGVAQSPRYKIIEKRQSVAFWCNPISGHATLYWYQQILGQGPKLLIQFQNNGVVDDSQLPKDRFSAERLKGVDSTLKIQPAKLEDSAVYLCASNPQGGLETQYFGPGTRLLVL.